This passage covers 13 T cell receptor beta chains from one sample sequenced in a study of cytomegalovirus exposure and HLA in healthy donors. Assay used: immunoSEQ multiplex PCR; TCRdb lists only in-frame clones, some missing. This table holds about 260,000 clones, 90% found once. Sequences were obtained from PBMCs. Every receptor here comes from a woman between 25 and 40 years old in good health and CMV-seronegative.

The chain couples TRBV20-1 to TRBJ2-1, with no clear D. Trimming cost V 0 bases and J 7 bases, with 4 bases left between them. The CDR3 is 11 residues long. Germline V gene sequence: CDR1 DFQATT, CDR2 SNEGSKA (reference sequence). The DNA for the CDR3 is TGCAGTGCTAGAGATGAGAATGAGCAGTTCTTC. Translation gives CSARDENEQFF.

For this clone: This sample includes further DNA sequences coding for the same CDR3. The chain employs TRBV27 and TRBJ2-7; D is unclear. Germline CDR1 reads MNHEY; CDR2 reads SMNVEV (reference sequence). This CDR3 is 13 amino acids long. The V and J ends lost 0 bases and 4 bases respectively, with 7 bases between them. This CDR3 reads CASSLSGPYEQYF. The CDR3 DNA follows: TGTGCCAGCAGTTTATCAGGACCTTACGAGCAGTACTTC.

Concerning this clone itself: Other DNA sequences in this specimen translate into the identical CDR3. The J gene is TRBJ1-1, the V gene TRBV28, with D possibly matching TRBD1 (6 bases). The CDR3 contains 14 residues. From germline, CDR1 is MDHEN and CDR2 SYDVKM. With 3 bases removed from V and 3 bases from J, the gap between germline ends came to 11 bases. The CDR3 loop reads CASSFRGAYTEAFF. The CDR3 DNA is TGTGCCAGCAGTTTTCGGGGGGCCTACACTGAAGCTTTCTTT.

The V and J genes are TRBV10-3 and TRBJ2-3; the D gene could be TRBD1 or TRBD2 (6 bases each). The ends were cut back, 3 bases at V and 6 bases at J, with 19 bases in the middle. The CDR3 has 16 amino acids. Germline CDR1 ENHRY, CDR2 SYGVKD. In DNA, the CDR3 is TGTGCCATCAGTGATTTGGCCCCCAAAGGGGGGGATACGCAGTATTTT. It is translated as CAISDLAPKGGDTQYF.

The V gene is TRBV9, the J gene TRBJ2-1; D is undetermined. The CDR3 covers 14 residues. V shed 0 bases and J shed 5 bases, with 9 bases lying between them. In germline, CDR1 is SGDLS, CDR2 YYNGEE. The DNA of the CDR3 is TGTGCCAGCAGCGTAGAAGGCAGTGACAATGAGCAGTTCTTC. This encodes CASSVEGSDNEQFF.

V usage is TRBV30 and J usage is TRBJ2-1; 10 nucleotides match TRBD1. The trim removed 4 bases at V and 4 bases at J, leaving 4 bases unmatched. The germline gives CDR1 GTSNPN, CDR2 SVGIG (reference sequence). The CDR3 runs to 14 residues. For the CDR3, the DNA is TGTGCCTGGATCCGGGACAGGGGATACAATGAGCAGTTCTTC. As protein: CAWIRDRGYNEQFF.

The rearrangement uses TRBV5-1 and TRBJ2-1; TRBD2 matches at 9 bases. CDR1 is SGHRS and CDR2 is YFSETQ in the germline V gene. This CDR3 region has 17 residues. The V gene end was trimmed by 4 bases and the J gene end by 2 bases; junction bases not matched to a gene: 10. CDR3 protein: CASSPYLTSGTYNEQFF. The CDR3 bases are TGCGCCAGCAGCCCCTACCTGACTAGCGGAACCTACAATGAGCAGTTCTTC. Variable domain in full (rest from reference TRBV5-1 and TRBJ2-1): KAGVTQTPRYLIKTRGQQVTLSCSPISGHRSVSWYQQTPGQGLQFLFEYFSETQRNKGNFPGRFSGRQFSNSRSEMNVSTLELGDSALYLCASSPYLTSGTYNEQFFGPGTRLTVL.

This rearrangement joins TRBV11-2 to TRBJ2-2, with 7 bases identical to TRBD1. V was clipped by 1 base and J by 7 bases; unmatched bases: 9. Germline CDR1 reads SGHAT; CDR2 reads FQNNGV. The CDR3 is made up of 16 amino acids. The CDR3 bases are TGTGCCAGCAGCTTAGTGGACTCCAGGGGGAACGGGGAGCTGTTTTTT. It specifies CASSLVDSRGNGELFF.

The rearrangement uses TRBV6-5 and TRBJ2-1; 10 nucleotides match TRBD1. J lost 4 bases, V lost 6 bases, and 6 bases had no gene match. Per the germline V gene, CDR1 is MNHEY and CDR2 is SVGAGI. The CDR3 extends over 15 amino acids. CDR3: CASRGDRGLYNEQFF. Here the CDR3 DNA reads TGTGCCAGCAGGGGGGACAGGGGCCTTTACAATGAGCAGTTCTTC.

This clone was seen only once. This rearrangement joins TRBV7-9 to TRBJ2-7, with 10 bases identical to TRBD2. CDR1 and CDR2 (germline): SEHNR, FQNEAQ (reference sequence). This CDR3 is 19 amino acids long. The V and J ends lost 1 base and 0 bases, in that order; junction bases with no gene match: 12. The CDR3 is CASSLVSSGSQKNSYEQYF. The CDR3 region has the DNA TGTGCCAGCAGCTTAGTGTCTAGCGGGAGTCAAAAGAACTCCTACGAGCAGTACTTC.

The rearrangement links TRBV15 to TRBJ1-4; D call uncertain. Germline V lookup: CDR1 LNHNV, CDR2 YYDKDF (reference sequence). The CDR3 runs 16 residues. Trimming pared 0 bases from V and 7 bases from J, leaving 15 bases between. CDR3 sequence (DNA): TGTGCCACCAGCAGAGATCTAGTTGGATACGGTGAAAAACTGTTTTTT. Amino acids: CATSRDLVGYGEKLFF.

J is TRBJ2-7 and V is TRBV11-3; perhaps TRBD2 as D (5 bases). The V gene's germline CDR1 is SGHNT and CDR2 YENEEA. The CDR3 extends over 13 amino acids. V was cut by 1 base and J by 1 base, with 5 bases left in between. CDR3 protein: CASSLAGSYEQYF. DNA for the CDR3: TGTGCCAGCAGCTTAGCGGGGTCCTACGAGCAGTACTTC.

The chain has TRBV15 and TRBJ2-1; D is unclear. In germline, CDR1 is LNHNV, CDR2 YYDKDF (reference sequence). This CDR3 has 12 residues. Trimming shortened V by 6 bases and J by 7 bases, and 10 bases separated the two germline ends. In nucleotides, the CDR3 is TGTGCCACCAGGGGCTATGGTAATGAGCAGTTCTTC. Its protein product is CATRGYGNEQFF.